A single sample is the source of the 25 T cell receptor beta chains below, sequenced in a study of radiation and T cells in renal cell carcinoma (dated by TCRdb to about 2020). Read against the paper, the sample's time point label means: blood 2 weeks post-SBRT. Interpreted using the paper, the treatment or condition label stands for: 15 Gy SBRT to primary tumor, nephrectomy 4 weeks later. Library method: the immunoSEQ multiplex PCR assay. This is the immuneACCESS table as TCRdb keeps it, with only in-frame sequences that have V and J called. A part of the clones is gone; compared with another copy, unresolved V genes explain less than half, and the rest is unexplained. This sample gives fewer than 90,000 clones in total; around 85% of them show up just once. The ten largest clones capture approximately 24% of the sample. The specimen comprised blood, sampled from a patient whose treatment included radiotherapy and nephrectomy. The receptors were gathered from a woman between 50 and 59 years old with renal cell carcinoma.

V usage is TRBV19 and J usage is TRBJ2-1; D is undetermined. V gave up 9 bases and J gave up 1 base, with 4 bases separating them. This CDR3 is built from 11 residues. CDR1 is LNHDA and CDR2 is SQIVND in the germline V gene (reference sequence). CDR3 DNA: TGTGCCAGCCATTCCTACAATGAGCAGTTCTTC. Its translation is CASHSYNEQFF. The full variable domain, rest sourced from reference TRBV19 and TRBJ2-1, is DGGITQSPKYLFRKEGQNVTLSCEQNLNHDAMYWYRQDPGQGLRLIYYSQIVNDFQKGDIAEGYSVSREKKESFPLTVTSAQKNPTAFYLCASHSYNEQFFGPGTRLTVL.

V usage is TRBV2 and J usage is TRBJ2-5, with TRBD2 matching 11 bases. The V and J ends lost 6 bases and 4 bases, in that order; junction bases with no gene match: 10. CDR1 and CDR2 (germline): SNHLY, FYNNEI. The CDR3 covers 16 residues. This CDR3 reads CASSVSGRAVGETQYF. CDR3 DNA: TGTGCCAGCAGCGTTAGCGGGAGGGCCGTAGGAGAGACCCAGTACTTC. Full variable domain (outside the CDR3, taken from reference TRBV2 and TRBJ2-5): EPEVTQTPSHQVTQMGQEVILRCVPISNHLYFYWYRQILGQKVEFLVSFYNNEISEKSEIFDDQFSVERPDGSNFTLKIRSTKLEDSAMYFCASSVSGRAVGETQYFGPGTRLLVL.

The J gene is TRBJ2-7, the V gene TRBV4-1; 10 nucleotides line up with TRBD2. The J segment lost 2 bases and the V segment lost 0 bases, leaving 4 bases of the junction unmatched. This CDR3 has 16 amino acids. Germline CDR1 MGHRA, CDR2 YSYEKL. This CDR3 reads CASSQEVAGGTYEQYF. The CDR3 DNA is TGCGCCAGCAGCCAAGAAGTAGCGGGAGGTACCTACGAGCAGTACTTC.

The CDR3 DNA reads as TGTGCCTGGAGGCTCGGCAGCCTACCGAACACTGAAGCTTTCTTT. Translated: CAWRLGSLPNTEAFF. The rearrangement uses TRBV30 and TRBJ1-1; D uncertain. This CDR3 region has 15 residues. V was clipped by 3 bases and J by 1 base, with 15 bases between them. CDR1 and CDR2 from the germline V gene are GTSNPN and SVGIG (reference sequence).

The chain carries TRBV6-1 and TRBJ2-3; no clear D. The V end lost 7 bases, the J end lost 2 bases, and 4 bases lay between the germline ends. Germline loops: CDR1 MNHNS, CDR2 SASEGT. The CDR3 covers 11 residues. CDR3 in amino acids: CASKNTDTQYF. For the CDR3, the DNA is TGTGCCAGCAAAAACACAGATACGCAGTATTTT.

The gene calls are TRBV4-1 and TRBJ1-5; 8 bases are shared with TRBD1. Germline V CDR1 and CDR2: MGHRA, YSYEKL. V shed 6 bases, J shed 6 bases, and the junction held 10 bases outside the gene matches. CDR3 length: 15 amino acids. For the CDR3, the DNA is TGCGCCAGCAGTCCCGACAGGGGAATTGGTCAGCCCCAGCATTTT. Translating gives CASSPDRGIGQPQHF.

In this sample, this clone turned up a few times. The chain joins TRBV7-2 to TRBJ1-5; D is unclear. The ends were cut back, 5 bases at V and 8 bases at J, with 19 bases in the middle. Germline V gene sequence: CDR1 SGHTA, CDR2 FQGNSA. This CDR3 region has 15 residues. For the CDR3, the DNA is TGTGCCAGCAGCCGGACTGTTATGTCCGTCGAGCCCCAGCATTTT. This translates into CASSRTVMSVEPQHF. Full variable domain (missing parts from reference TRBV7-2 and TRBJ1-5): GAGVSQSPSNKVTEKGKDVELRCDPISGHTALYWYRQSLGQGLEFLIYFQGNSAPDKSGLPSDRFSAERTGGSVSTLTIQRTQQEDSAVYLCASSRTVMSVEPQHFGDGTRLSIL.

CDR3 bases: TGTGCCAGCAAAATATCAAGCTCCTACAATGAGCAGTTCTTC. It specifies CASKISSSYNEQFF. The genes are TRBV6-5 and TRBJ2-1; D remains unclear. The length of the CDR3 is 14 residues. Germline CDR1 MNHEY, CDR2 SVGAGI. V was pared by 7 bases and J by 0 bases, with 10 bases between.

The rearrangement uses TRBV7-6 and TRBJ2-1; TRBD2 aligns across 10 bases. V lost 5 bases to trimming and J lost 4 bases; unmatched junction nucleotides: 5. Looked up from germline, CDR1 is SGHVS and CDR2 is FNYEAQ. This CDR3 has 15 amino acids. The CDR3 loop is CASSTLAGPYNEQFF. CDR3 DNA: TGTGCCAGCAGCACACTAGCGGGGCCTTACAATGAGCAGTTCTTC.

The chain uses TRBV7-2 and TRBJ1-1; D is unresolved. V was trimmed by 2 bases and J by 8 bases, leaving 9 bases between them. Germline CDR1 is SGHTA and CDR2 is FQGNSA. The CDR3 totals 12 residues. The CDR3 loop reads CASSLQGLEAFF. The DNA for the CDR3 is TGTGCCAGCAGCTTACAAGGGCTCGAAGCTTTCTTT.

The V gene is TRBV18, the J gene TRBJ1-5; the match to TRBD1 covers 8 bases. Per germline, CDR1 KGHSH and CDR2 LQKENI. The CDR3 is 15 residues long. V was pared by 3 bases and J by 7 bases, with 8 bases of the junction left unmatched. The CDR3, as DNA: TGTGCCAGCTCACCCGGACGGGGGACAGGACAGCCCCAGCATTTT. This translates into CASSPGRGTGQPQHF.

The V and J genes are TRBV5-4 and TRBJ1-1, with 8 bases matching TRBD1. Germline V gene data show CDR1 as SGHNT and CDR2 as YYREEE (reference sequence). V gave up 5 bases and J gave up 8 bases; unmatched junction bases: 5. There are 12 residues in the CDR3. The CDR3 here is CASSIRGLEAFF. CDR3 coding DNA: TGTGCCAGCAGTATCAGGGGGCTGGAAGCTTTCTTT.

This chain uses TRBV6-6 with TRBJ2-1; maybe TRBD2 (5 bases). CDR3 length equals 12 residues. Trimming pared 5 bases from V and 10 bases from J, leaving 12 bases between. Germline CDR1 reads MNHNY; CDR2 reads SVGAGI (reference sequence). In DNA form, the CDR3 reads TGTGCCAGCAGTCTAGCTTTGGACGAGCAGTTCTTC. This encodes CASSLALDEQFF.

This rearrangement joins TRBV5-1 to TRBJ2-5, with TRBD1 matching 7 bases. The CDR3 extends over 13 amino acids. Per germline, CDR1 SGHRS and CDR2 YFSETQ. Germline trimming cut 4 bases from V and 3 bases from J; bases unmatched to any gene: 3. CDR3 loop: CASSGGQKETQYF. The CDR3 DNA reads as TGCGCCAGCAGCGGGGGACAGAAAGAGACCCAGTACTTC.

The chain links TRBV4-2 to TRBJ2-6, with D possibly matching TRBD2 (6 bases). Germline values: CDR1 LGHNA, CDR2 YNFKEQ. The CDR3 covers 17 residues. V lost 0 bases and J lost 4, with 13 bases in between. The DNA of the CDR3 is TGTGCCAGCAGCCAAGAGGACTGGGCGGGAGGGGCCAACGTCCTGACTTTC. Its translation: CASSQEDWAGGANVLTF.

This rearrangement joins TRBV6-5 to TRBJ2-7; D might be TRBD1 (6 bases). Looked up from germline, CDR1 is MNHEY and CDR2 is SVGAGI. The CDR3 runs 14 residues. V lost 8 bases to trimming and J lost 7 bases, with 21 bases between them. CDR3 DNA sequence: TGTGCCAGCTCCCGGACAGCTCGGTTTGTGGAGCAGTACTTC. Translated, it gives CASSRTARFVEQYF.

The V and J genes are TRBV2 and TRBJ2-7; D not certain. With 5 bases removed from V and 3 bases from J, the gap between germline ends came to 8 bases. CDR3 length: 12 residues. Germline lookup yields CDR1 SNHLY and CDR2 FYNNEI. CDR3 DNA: TGTGCCAGCAGTCCGATGCGCTACGAGCAGTACTTC. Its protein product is CASSPMRYEQYF.

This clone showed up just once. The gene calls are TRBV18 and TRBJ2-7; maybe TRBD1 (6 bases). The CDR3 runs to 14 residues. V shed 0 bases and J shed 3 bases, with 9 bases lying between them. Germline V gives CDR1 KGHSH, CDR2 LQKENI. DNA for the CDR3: TGTGCCAGCTCACCACCAGGGGGTGGCTACGAGCAGTACTTC. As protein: CASSPPGGGYEQYF.

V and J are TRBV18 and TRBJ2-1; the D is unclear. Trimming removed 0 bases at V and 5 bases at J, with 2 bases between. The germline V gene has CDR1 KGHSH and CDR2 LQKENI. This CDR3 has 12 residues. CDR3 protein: CASSPPDNEQFF. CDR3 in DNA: TGTGCCAGCTCACCACCCGACAATGAGCAGTTCTTC.

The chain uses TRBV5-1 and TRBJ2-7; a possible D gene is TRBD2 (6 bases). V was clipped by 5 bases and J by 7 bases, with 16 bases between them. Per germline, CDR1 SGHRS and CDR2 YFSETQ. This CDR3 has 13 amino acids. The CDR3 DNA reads TGCGCCAGCAGACTGCGAGGGGCGGGGGAGCAGTACTTC. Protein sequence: CASRLRGAGEQYF. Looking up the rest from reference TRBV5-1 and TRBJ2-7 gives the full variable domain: KAGVTQTPRYLIKTRGQQVTLSCSPISGHRSVSWYQQTPGQGLQFLFEYFSETQRNKGNFPGRFSGRQFSNSRSEMNVSTLELGDSALYLCASRLRGAGEQYFGPGTRLTVT.

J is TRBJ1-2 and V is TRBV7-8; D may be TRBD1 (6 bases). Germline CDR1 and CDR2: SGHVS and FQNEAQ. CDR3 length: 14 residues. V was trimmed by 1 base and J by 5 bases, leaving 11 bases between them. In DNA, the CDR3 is TGTGCCAGCAGCTTAGTCCGGCAGGGGTATGGCTACACCTTC. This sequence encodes CASSLVRQGYGYTF. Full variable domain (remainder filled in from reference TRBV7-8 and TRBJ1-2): GAGVSQSPRYKVAKRGQDVALRCDPISGHVSLFWYQQALGQGPEFLTYFQNEAQLDKSGLPSDRFFAERPEGSVSTLKIQRTQQEDSAVYLCASSLVRQGYGYTFGSGTRLTVV.

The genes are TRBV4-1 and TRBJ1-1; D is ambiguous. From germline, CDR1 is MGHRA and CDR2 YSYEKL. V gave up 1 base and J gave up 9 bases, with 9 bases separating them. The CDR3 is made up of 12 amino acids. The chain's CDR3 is CASSQVLGQAFF. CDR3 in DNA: TGCGCCAGCAGCCAAGTGTTGGGCCAAGCTTTCTTT.

The CDR3 spells CASSSLERSDTQYF. The CDR3 nucleotides are TGTGCCAGTAGTAGCTTAGAACGGTCAGATACGCAGTATTTT. J is TRBJ2-3 and V is TRBV19, with D unclear. The CDR3 runs 14 residues. With 4 bases removed from V and 4 bases from J, the gap between germline ends came to 12 bases. In germline, CDR1 is LNHDA, CDR2 SQIVND (reference sequence).

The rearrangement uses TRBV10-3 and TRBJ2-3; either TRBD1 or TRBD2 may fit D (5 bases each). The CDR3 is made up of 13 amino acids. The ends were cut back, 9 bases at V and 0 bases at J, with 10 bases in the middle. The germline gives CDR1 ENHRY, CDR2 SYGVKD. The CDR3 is CAIGTASTDTQYF. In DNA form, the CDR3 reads TGTGCCATAGGGACCGCTAGCACAGATACGCAGTATTTT.

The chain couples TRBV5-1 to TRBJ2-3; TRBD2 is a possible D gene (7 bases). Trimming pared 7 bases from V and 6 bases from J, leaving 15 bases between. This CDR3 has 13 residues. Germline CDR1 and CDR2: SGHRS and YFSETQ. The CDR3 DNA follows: TGCGCCAGCGGCCCGGGGGGCGCGGATACGCAGTATTTT. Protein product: CASGPGGADTQYF.